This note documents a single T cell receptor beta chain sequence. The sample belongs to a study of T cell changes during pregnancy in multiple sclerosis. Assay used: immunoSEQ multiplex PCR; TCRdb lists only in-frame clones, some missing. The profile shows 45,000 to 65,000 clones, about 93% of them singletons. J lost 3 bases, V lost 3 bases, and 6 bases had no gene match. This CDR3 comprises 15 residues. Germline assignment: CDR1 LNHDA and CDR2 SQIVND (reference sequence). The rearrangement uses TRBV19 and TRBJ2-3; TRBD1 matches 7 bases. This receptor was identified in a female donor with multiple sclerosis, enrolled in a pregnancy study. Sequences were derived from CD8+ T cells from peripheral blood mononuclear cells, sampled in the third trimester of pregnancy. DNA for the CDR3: TGTGCCAGTAGTATTGGAGACAGGGTGACAGATACGCAGTATTTT. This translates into CASSIGDRVTDTQYF.